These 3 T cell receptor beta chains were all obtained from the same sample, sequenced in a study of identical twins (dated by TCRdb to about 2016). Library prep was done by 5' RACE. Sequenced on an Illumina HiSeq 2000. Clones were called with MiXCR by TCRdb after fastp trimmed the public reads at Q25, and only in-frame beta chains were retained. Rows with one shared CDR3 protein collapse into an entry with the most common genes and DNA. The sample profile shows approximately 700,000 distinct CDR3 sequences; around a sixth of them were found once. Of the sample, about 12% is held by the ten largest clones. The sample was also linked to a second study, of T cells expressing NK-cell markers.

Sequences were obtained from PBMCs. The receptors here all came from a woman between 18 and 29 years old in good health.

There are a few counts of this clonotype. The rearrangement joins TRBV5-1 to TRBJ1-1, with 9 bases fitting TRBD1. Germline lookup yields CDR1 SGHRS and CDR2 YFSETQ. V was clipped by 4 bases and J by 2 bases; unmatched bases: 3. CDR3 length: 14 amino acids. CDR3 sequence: CASSMDRGNTEAFF. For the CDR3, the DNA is TGCGCCAGCAGCATGGACAGGGGAAACACTGAAGCTTTCTTT.

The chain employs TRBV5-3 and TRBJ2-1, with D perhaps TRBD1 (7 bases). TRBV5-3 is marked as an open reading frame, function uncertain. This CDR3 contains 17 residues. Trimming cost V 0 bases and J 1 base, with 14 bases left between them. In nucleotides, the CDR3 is TGTGCCAGAAGCTTGGTACTTCAGGGGGGATCCTACAATGAGCAGTTCTTC. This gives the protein CARSLVLQGGSYNEQFF.

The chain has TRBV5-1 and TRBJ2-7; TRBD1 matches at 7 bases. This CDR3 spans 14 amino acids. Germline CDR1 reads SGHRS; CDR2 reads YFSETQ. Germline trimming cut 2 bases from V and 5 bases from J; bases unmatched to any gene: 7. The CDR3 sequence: CASSFETGIDEQYF. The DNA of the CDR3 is TGCGCCAGCAGCTTTGAGACAGGGATCGACGAGCAGTACTTC.